This T cell receptor beta chain was recovered during a study of identical twins. cDNA carried unique molecular identifiers, and a universal primer site was added by template switching. TCRdb fed the 5' RACE reads into MiXCR, producing one record per CDR3 protein. The profile shows about 700,000 distinct CDR3 sequences, less than 10% of them singletons. Germline-derived CDR1 and CDR2 are MNHEY and SVGEGT. CDR3 length: 14 residues. With 6 bases removed from V and 1 base from J, the gap between germline ends came to 10 bases. This clonotype was detected only a few times. This sample was also put to use in a study of yellow fever vaccine responses in identical twins.

The chain links TRBV6-2 or TRBV6-3 to TRBJ2-4; D gene ambiguous. The material sequenced was PBMCs. The receptor's source is a young woman in good health. The CDR3 reads CASSAALAKNIQYF. CDR3 bases: TGTGCCAGCAGCGCAGCACTCGCCAAAAACATTCAGTACTTC.